This TCR beta chain originates from a study of blood T cell repertoires in COVID-19. Study information: Italy, Spain and the United States were the sources of the convalescent and acute COVID-19 samples. The cDNA or gDNA used as material had been derived from T cells, B-cell-depleted T cells, or PBMCs.

Original processing notes: Amplified reference gene primers provided the basis for estimating nucleated cell counts. Method: immunoSEQ multiplex PCR; TCRdb's copy keeps in-frame clones and lacks some. That table is the source of V, J and clone size, and D and trimming were worked out from the DNA. In the table there are 150,000 to 200,000 clones, around 83% of which are singletons. Germline V lookup: CDR1 SGDLS, CDR2 YYNGEE. Trimming left V 0 bases short and J 8 bases short, with 17 bases between. The CDR3 sequence is 16 residues long. This clonotype originated in a human donor in a cohort sampled during active COVID-19. V gene TRBV9 combines with J gene TRBJ1-4, with D perhaps matching TRBD1 (6 bases). The sequencing sample was made of peripheral blood. This CDR3 reads CASSVATRQRGEKLFF. As DNA, the CDR3 is TGTGCCAGCAGCGTAGCTACGCGGCAGAGGGGGGAAAAACTGTTTTTT.